A selection of T cell receptor beta chains follows, all from one sample in a study of vaccination and CD4 T cells after COVID-19. Their recognized antigens are unknown. TCRdb fed the PCR reads into MiXCR, producing one record per CDR3 protein. Counted here are 16,000 or so distinct CDR3 sequences, about two fifths occurring once; the ten biggest clones make up around 7.8%. The sample in question was CD4+ T cells from blood, cultured in vitro, obtained after SARS-CoV-2 vaccination. The receptors originated from a human donor who had recovered from COVID-19. The CDR3 runs from the conserved cysteine through the conserved F or W. Each record gives: V gene, D gene, clone size, J gene, CDR3 DNA, CDR3 protein. D genes are given only for firm matches. Not every row has a clone size; where given, it reads once, few, many or a size class.

>TRBV5-1|TRBD2|once|TRBJ2-7
TGCGCCAGCAGCCCCGGTATTTCTCGGCGGGAGTTAAGCGAGCAGTACTTC
CASSPGISRRELSEQYF
>TRBV6-2/TRBV6-3|.|.|TRBJ1-2
TGTGCCAGCAGTTGGACAGACTATGGCTACACCTTC
CASSWTDYGYTF
>TRBV28|.|.|TRBJ1-3
TGTGCCAGCAGCCGCGAGGGCTCTGGAAACACCATATATTTT
CASSREGSGNTIYF
>TRBV7-6|TRBD1|few|TRBJ2-4
TGTGCCAGCAGCTTAGGGACAGGGGTAAACATTCAGTACTTC
CASSLGTGVNIQYF
>TRBV11-1|.|.|TRBJ2-1
TGTGCCAGCAGCAAGCTTCCGGGGCAGGGAACCTACAATGAGCAGTTCTTC
CASSKLPGQGTYNEQFF
>TRBV7-3|.|.|TRBJ2-5
TGTGCCAGCAGCTCCGGCAGCCAAGAGACCCAGTACTTC
CASSSGSQETQYF
>TRBV28|TRBD1|once|TRBJ1-3
TGTGCCAGCAGTACCCGGGGACAGATCTCTGGAAACACCATATATTTT
CASSTRGQISGNTIYF
>TRBV28|.|few|TRBJ1-5
TGTGCCAGTTATAGCAATCAGCCCCAGCATTTT
CASYSNQPQHF
>TRBV5-8|.|.|TRBJ1-5
TGTGCCAGCAGGCCGTGGCTTTTGGATCTTCAGCCCCAGCATTTT
CASRPWLLDLQPQHF
>TRBV28|.|few|TRBJ1-3
TGTGCCTCCGGGGTGGGGGGGACCCCTCGGACTGGAAACACCATATATTTT
CASGVGGTPRTGNTIYF
>TRBV7-9|.|once|TRBJ1-2
TGTGCCAGCAGCCCTCTGCGTAGACTGGCTAACTATGGCTACACCTTC
CASSPLRRLANYGYTF
>TRBV2|TRBD1|.|TRBJ1-4
TGTGCCAGCACAGGGGGGGCAACTAATGAAAAACTGTTTTTT
CASTGGATNEKLFF
>TRBV6-2/TRBV6-3|.|.|TRBJ2-2
TGTGCCAGCAGTCCCGCTAGGTTCAACACCGGGGAGCTGTTTTTT
CASSPARFNTGELFF
>TRBV27|.|few|TRBJ1-5
TGTGCCAGCAACACTTCAGACGGAACTTATAGCAATCAGCCCCAGCATTTT
CASNTSDGTYSNQPQHF
>TRBV20-1|.|few|TRBJ2-7
TGCAGTGCCATACAACGACAGTCCACCTACGAGCAGTACTTC
CSAIQRQSTYEQYF
>TRBV6-1|TRBD1|few|TRBJ1-4
TGTGCCAGCAGGCGACAGGGGGCTACTGAAAAACTGTTTTTT
CASRRQGATEKLFF
>TRBV20-1|.|medium-sized|TRBJ1-1
TGCAGTGCTAACGGGGTTACGAGTGAAGCTTTCTTT
CSANGVTSEAFF
>TRBV6-1|TRBD1|.|TRBJ2-3
TGTGCCAGCAGCCGGGGACAGGGTCTGCAGTATTTT
CASSRGQGLQYF
>TRBV5-4|.|.|TRBJ2-6
TGTGCCAGCAGCTTGGCCAGGGCCTCTGGGGCCAACGTCCTGACTTTC
CASSLARASGANVLTF